The 7 T cell receptor beta chains below all came from one sample that was sequenced in a study of graft-versus-host responses after intestinal transplantation. Using immunoSEQ multiplex PCR, the repertoire was profiled, and TCRdb retains in-frame clones only, with some absent. The sample carries about 17,000 clones, around 82% recorded once. Both intraepithelial and lamina propria lymphocytes were released by processing graft tissue. Here the sequenced sample was ileum tissue, taken 17 days after transplant. Every receptor here comes from a human patient who received an intestinal transplant, so some T cells may come from the graft donor.

The chain couples TRBV5-1 to TRBJ2-1; TRBD2 might be the D (6 bases). Germline assignment: CDR1 SGHRS and CDR2 YFSETQ. V was cut by 4 bases and J by 7 bases, with 18 bases left in between. The CDR3 totals 15 residues. The CDR3 loop is CASSTRERLGNEQFF. The DNA of the CDR3 is TGCGCCAGCAGCACTCGGGAGAGGCTCGGAAATGAGCAGTTCTTC.

This sequence joins TRBV5-1 and TRBJ1-4; 7 nucleotides align to TRBD1. The junction had 7 bases not matched to a gene; V was cut back by 3 bases and J by 5 bases. Germline V gene data show CDR1 as SGHRS and CDR2 as YFSETQ. There are 15 residues in the CDR3. The CDR3 DNA sequence: TGCGCCAGCAGCTCTCTGGGACAGCCAAATGAAAAACTGTTTTTT. It translates to CASSSLGQPNEKLFF.

V is TRBV27 and J is TRBJ2-5; 13 nucleotides line up with TRBD2. The CDR3 has 16 residues. Germline values: CDR1 MNHEY, CDR2 SMNVEV (reference sequence). Trimming cost V 5 bases and J 1 base; bases outside gene matches: 4. Here the CDR3 reads CASSQGLAGLQETQYF. The CDR3 region has the DNA TGTGCCAGCAGTCAGGGACTAGCGGGGCTCCAAGAGACCCAGTACTTC.

Turning to this clone: A read error may account for a junction end that differs from germline. The chain has TRBV9 and TRBJ2-7; 8 bases are a match to TRBD2. The CDR3 loop spans 15 amino acids. Germline lookup yields CDR1 SGDLS and CDR2 YYNGEE. The CDR3 here is CASSVGPSGRYGQYF. As DNA, the CDR3 is TGTGCCAGCAGCGTAGGTCCCAGCGGGAGATACGGGCAGTACTTC.

CDR3 sequence (DNA): TGTGCCAGCAGCTGGGGACAGGATAATTCACCCCTCCACTTT. Translated, it gives CASSWGQDNSPLHF. The chain carries TRBV7-9 and TRBJ1-6; 8 bases match TRBD1. V was clipped by 4 bases and J by 5 bases; unmatched bases: 1. The CDR3 has 14 residues. In germline, CDR1 is SEHNR, CDR2 FQNEAQ (reference sequence).

This clone was recorded only once. The rearrangement uses TRBV7-9 and TRBJ2-3; weak D call: TRBD2 (7 bases). V shed 5 bases and J shed 12 bases, with 12 bases lying between them. Germline CDR1 reads SEHNR; CDR2 reads FQNEAQ (reference sequence). The CDR3 sequence is 11 residues long. The CDR3 DNA reads TGTGCCAGCAGCCAAGGGGGGGGCCAGTATTTT. Translating it yields CASSQGGGQYF.

V usage is TRBV12-2 and J usage is TRBJ2-7; the DNA was not compared with TRBD2, the D call given in the table. TRBV12-2 is a known pseudogene. This CDR3 contains 15 residues. CDR3 protein: CASRSAAGGSYEQYF. CDR3 nucleotides: TGTGCAAGTCGCTCGGCAGCGGGAGGTTCCTACGAGCAGTACTTC.